The rows below give T cell receptor beta chains drawn from one sample of a study of T cell changes during pregnancy in multiple sclerosis. Sequencing used immunoSEQ multiplex PCR; TCRdb keeps in-frame clones, though not all of them. The profile shows about 70,000 clones, over 85% of them singletons. Sample: peripheral blood, taken in the second trimester of pregnancy. These receptors all come from a female donor in good health, enrolled as a control in a pregnancy study. CDR3s include the opening cysteine and the closing phenylalanine or tryptophan. A D gene is named only where the DNA matches it firmly. The listing skips clone size in some rows; elsewhere it reads once, few, many or a size class.

D gene,J gene,clone size,V gene,CDR3 DNA,CDR3 protein
TRBD1,TRBJ1-1,once,TRBV4-3,TGCGCCAGCAGCATTCGGACAGGGAAGAACACTGAAGCTTTCTTT,CASSIRTGKNTEAFF
.,TRBJ1-1,.,TRBV6-1,TGTGCCAGCAGGGGGGGTATGGGCACTGAAGCTTTCTTT,CASRGGMGTEAFF
.,TRBJ1-3,.,TRBV30,TGTGCCTGGAGTGACTCCCCGGGGGACACCATATATTTT,CAWSDSPGDTIYF
TRBD1,TRBJ2-3,.,TRBV18,TGTGCCAACCACGGGACAGGATTAACAGATACGCAGTATTTT,CANHGTGLTDTQYF
.,TRBJ2-1,.,TRBV4-2,TGTGCCAGCAGCCAACCGGAGACAGGCGTCTACAATGAGCAGTTCTTC,CASSQPETGVYNEQFF
TRBD1,TRBJ1-3,.,TRBV7-9,TGTGCCAGCACCAGGGCAGGGGGCTCTGGAAACACCATATATTTT,CASTRAGGSGNTIYF
.,TRBJ1-1,.,TRBV25-1,TGTGCCAGCAGAAGGGGTTGGAACACTGAAGCTTTCTTT,CASRRGWNTEAFF
.,TRBJ1-2,once,TRBV9,TGTGCCAGCAGCGCAGGACAAGGGACTAACTATGGCTACACCTTC,CASSAGQGTNYGYTF
.,TRBJ2-2,.,TRBV7-3,TGTGCCAGCAGCGAACAGGGAACCGGGGAGCTGTTTTTT,CASSEQGTGELFF
TRBD1,TRBJ1-4,.,TRBV28,TGTGCCAGCAGAACTGACAGGGGGCGATATGAAAAACTGTTTTTT,CASRTDRGRYEKLFF
.,TRBJ1-6,few,TRBV2,TGTGCCAGCAGACAACAGAATAATTCACCCCTCCACTTT,CASRQQNNSPLHF
.,TRBJ1-3,.,TRBV9,TGTGCCAGCAGCGTACTGGACGGGACTCTGGGAAACACCATATATTTT,CASSVLDGTLGNTIYF
TRBD1,TRBJ1-5,.,TRBV18,TGTGCCAGCTCACGTACAGGGGACAATCAGCCCCAGCATTTT,CASSRTGDNQPQHF
.,TRBJ2-7,.,TRBV7-2,TGTGCCAGCAGCCCATCTTTGTCTCAGGGGCGCTCCCGGACTTACGAGCAGTACTTC,CASSPSLSQGRSRTYEQYF
.,TRBJ2-7,.,TRBV30,TGTGCCTGGAGTATGGGGGGGGGCACCTACGAGCAGTACTTC,CAWSMGGGTYEQYF